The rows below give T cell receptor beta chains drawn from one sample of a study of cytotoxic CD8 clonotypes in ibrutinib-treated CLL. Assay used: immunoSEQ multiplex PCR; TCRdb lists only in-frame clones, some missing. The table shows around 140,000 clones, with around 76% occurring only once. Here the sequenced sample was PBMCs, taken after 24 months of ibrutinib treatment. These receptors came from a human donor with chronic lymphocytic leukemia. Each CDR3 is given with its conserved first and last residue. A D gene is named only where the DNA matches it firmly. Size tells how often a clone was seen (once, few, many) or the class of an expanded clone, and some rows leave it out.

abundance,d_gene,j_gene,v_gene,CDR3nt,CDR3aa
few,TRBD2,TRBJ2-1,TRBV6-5,TGTGCCAGCAAACCTAGCGGGGTCTACAATGAGCAGTTCTTC,CASKPSGVYNEQFF
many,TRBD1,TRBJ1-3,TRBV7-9,TGTGCCAGCACCGGGACAGGTGGAAACACCATATATTTT,CASTGTGGNTIYF
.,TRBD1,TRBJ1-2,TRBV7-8,TGTGCCAGCAGCCACCGGGACAGCGTGGGCTACACCTTC,CASSHRDSVGYTF
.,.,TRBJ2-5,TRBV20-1,TGCAGTGCGGAAAGGGGGGCCCAGTACTTC,CSAERGAQYF
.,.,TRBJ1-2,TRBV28,TGTGCCACCAGTGAGGTAACCTATGGCTACACCTTC,CATSEVTYGYTF
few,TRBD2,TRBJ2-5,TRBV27,TGTGCCAGCAGCCGAAACCCCGGGGGGGGCTGGGAGACCCAGTACTTC,CASSRNPGGGWETQYF
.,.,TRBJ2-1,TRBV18,TGTGCCAGCTCACCCGAACACCGGAGCGTTGATAATGAGCAGTTCTTC,CASSPEHRSVDNEQFF
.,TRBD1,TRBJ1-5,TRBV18,TGTGCCAGCTCACCGGGGACAGGGGTGAATCAGCCCCAGCATTTT,CASSPGTGVNQPQHF
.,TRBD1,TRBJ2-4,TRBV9,TGTGCCAGCAGTGTCGACAGGGCTCAAAACATTCAGTACTTC,CASSVDRAQNIQYF
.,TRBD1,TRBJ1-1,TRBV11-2,TGTGCCAGCAGCGGTGTGGGGACAGGGTGGAAAGCTTTCTTT,CASSGVGTGWKAFF
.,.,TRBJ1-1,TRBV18,TGTGCCAGCTCACCGCGGCGGGGGGCGGACACTGAAGCTTTCTTT,CASSPRRGADTEAFF
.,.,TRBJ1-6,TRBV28,TGTGCCAGCAGCCGGGGACGGAGGCAGCTCTATAATTCACCCCTCCACTTT,CASSRGRRQLYNSPLHF
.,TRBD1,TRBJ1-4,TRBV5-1,TGCGCCAGCAGCTGGGGGACAGCTAACAATGAAAAACTGTTTTTT,CASSWGTANNEKLFF
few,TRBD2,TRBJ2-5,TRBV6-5,TGTGCCAGCAGTTCCAGGACTAGCGGGGGGGAAGAGACCCAGTACTTC,CASSSRTSGGEETQYF
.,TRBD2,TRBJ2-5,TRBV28,TGTGCCAGCAGATACCAGGGACTAGCCTCTCTGCAGACCCAGTACTTC,CASRYQGLASLQTQYF
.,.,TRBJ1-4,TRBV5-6,TGTGCCAGCAGCTTTCTCCTTGATGAAAAACTGTTTTTT,CASSFLLDEKLFF
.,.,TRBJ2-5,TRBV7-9,TGTGCCAGCAGCTTAGGGGCCGTGGCCGGAGGAAAAGAGACCCAGTACTTC,CASSLGAVAGGKETQYF
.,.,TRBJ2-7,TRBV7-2,TGTGCCAGCAGCCCAGACGGATCATGGGGGGAGCAGTACTTC,CASSPDGSWGEQYF
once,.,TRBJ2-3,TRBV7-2,TGTGCCAGCAGCCCCCGCCCTAGCGAGACAGATACGCAGTATTTT,CASSPRPSETDTQYF
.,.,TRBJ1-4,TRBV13,TGTGCCAGCAGCCTAGGAGAAAAACTGTTTTTT,CASSLGEKLFF
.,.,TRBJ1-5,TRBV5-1,TGCGCCAGCAGCTTGGGGGGGTATAGCAATCAGCCCCAGCATTTT,CASSLGGYSNQPQHF
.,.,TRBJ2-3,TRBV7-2,TGTGCCAGCAGCTTAGGGCGGACGACGCAGTATTTT,CASSLGRTTQYF
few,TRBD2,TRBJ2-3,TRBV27,TGTGCCAGCAGCCTGGGGACTAGCGGGAGAGCAGATACGCAGTATTTT,CASSLGTSGRADTQYF
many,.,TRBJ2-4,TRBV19,TGTGCCAGTAGTCCACGGGACAAGCAAAACATTCAGTACTTC,CASSPRDKQNIQYF
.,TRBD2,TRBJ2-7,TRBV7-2,TGTGCCAGCAGCTTAACGGGGGGGACCTACGAGCAGTACTTC,CASSLTGGTYEQYF
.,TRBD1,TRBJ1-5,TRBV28,TGTGCCAGCAGCCACCCACAGGGGCGGAGGTGGCATTTT,CASSHPQGRRWHF
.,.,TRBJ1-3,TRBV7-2,TGTGCCAGCAGCTTAGGGGGGAACATCGGAAACACCATATATTTT,CASSLGGNIGNTIYF
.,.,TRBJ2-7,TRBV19,TGTGCCAGTAGTTTCCAGGCTAGCAGCTACGAGCAGTACTTC,CASSFQASSYEQYF
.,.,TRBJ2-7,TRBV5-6,TGTGCCAGCAGCGGTGGGCCTCTAACCCTCTACGAGCAGTACTTC,CASSGGPLTLYEQYF
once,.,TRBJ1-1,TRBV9,TGTGCCAGCAGCGCCCCCGTCAGCGAGAACACTGAAGCTTTCTTT,CASSAPVSENTEAFF
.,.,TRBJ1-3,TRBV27,TGTGCCACCGGGGAGGGAAACACCATATATTTT,CATGEGNTIYF
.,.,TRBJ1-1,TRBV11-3,TGTGCCAGCAGCTTGGGCAGGGAAGGGTTGGACACTGAAGCTTTCTTT,CASSLGREGLDTEAFF
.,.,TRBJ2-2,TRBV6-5,TGTGCCAGTCATAGGACTACCCACACCGGGGAGCTGTTTTTT,CASHRTTHTGELFF
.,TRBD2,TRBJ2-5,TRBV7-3,TGTGCCAGCAGCTCAGGGACTAGCGGGAGTGGGACCCAGTACTTC,CASSSGTSGSGTQYF
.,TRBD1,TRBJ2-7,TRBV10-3,TGTGCCATCAGTGATCTGGGACAGGGGCTCGCTGACGAGCAGTACTTC,CAISDLGQGLADEQYF
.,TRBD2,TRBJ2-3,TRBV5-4,TGTGCCAGCAGCTTGGCGGGGACTAGGAGCACAGATACGCAGTATTTT,CASSLAGTRSTDTQYF
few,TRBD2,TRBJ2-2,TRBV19,TGTGCCAGTAGCACTAGCGGCGGAACCGGGGAGCTGTTTTTT,CASSTSGGTGELFF